The 5 T cell receptor beta chains reported below all come from one sample, sequenced in a study of brain T cells in children with intractable seizures (dated by TCRdb to 2020 to 2023). The method was the immunoSEQ multiplex PCR assay. TCRdb obtained this table from immuneACCESS and retained in-frame rearrangements with V and J assigned. These tables miss some clones; where compared with another copy, unresolved V genes account for less than half of the shortfall, and the remainder is unexplained. The sample contains a few hundred thousand clones, about 93% of them found a single time. The ten most abundant clones make up 4.5% to 7% of the sample. The sample's time point label, decoded: blood from clinic visit 5 months post-surgery; TSC patient then seizure free. The sequenced sample was peripheral blood, obtained around 5 months after surgery. These receptors all come from a boy younger than two with tuberous sclerosis and intractable seizures.

V gene TRBV19 combines with J gene TRBJ1-1; D remains ambiguous. V lost 5 bases to trimming and J lost 0 bases, with 16 bases between them. The V gene's germline CDR1 is LNHDA and CDR2 SQIVND (reference sequence). The CDR3 consists of 16 residues. Here the CDR3 DNA reads TGTGCCAGTAGTCAGCAAGATTTTGTCTTGAACACTGAAGCTTTCTTT. Its translation: CASSQQDFVLNTEAFF.

This chain connects TRBV19 to TRBJ1-1; 7 nucleotides match TRBD1. The CDR3 covers 15 residues. Looked up from germline, CDR1 is LNHDA and CDR2 is SQIVND (reference sequence). J lost 3 bases, V lost 4 bases, and 8 bases had no gene match. The DNA of the CDR3 is TGTGCCAGTAGTACTTTTACAGGGGCGTACACTGAAGCTTTCTTT. Translated: CASSTFTGAYTEAFF.

This chain links TRBV24-1 with TRBJ2-3; no firm D call. V lost 0 bases, J lost 5 bases, and 5 bases lay in between. CDR1 KGHDR and CDR2 SFDVKD come from the germline V gene. This CDR3 spans 13 amino acids. CDR3 protein: CATSDLWRDTQYF. CDR3 DNA sequence: TGTGCCACCAGTGATTTGTGGAGAGATACGCAGTATTTT.

CDR3 nucleotide sequence: TGTGCCAGCAGCCTTATACGACAGGGATTTTCAGCTTTCTTT. This encodes CASSLIRQGFSAFF. The chain couples TRBV28 to TRBJ1-1, with 7 positions matching TRBD1. The CDR3 sequence is 14 residues long. J gave up 10 bases and V 6 bases, and 14 bases lay outside the gene matches. Germline CDR1 is MDHEN and CDR2 is SYDVKM.

The genes are TRBV5-6 and TRBJ2-3; 9 bases are a match to TRBD2. V shed 2 bases and J 1 base; nucleotides not matched to a gene: 2. The CDR3 contains 15 residues. Germline lookup yields CDR1 SGHDT and CDR2 YYEEEE. The CDR3 DNA reads as TGTGCCAGCAGCTTCGGCGGGGGGGGCACAGATACGCAGTATTTT. Protein product: CASSFGGGGTDTQYF.